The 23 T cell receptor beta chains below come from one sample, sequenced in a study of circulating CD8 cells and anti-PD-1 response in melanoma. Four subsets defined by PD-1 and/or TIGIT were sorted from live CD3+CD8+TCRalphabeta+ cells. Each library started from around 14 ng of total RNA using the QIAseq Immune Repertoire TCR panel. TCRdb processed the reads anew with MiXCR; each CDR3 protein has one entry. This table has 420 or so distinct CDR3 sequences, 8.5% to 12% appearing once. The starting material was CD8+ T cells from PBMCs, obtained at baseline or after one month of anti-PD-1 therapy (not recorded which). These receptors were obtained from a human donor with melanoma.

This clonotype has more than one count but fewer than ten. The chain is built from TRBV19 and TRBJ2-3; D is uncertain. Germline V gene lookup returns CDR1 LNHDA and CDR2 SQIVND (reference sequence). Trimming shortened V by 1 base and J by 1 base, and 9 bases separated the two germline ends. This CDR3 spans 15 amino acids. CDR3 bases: TGTGCCAGTAGTATAGGCACGGCGGGCACAGATACGCAGTATTTT. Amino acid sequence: CASSIGTAGTDTQYF.

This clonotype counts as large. The CDR3 here is CASSPRLAGAHQNTGELFF. The DNA for the CDR3 is TGTGCCAGCAGCCCGAGACTAGCGGGGGCCCACCAGAACACCGGGGAGCTGTTTTTT. This chain connects TRBV7-9 to TRBJ2-2; 12 bases agree with TRBD2. The CDR3 has 19 residues. V was clipped by 5 bases and J by 1 base; unmatched bases: 11. CDR1 is SEHNR and CDR2 is FQNEAQ in the germline V gene (reference sequence).

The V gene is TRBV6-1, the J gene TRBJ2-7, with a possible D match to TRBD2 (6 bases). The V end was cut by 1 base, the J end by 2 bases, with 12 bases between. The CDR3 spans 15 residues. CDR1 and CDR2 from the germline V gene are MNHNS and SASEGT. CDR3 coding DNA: TGTGCCAGCAGTGAAGAGGGTAGCGGAACCTACGAGCAGTACTTC. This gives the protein CASSEEGSGTYEQYF.

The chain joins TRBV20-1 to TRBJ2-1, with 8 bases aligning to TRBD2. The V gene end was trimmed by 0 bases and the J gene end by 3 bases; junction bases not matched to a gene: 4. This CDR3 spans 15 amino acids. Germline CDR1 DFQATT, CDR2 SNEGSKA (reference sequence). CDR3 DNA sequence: TGCAGTGCTAGAGATCAAGCGGGGGTCTACAATGAGCAGTTCTTC. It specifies CSARDQAGVYNEQFF.

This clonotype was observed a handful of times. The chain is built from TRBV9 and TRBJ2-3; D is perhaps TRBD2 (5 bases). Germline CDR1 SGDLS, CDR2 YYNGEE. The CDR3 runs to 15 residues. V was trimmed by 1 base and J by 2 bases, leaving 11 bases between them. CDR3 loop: CASSVTGEITDTQYF. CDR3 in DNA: TGTGCCAGCAGCGTAACCGGGGAGATCACAGATACGCAGTATTTT.

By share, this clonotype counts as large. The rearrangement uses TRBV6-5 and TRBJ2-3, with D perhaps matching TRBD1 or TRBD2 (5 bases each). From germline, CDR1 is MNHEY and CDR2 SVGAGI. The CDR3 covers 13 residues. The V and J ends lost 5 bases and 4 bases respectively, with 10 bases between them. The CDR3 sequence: CASSVGAADTQYF. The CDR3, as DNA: TGTGCCAGCAGTGTCGGGGCTGCAGATACGCAGTATTTT.

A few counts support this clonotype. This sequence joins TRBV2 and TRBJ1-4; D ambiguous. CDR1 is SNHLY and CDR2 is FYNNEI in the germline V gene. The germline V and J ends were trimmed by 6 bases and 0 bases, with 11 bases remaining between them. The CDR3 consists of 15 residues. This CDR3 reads CASRRASATNEKLFF. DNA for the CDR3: TGTGCCAGCAGACGGGCCAGTGCAACTAATGAAAAACTGTTTTTT.

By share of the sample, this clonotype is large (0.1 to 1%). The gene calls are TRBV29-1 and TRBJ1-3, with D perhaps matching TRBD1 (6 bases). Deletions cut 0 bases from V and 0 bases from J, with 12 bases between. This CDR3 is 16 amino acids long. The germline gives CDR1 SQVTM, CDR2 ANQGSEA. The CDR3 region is CSVEDQGHTSGNTIYF. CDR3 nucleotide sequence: TGCAGCGTTGAAGATCAGGGACATACCTCTGGAAACACCATATATTTT.

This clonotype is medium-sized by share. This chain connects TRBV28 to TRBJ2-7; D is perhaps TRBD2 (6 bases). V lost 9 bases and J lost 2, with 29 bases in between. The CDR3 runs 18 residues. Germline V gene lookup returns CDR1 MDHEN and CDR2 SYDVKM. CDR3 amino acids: CARRVSVRGRLKTYEQYF. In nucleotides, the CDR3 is TGTGCCAGGCGAGTCTCGGTGCGGGGCCGCCTTAAAACCTACGAGCAGTACTTC. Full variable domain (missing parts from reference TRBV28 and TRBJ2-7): DVKVTQSSRYLVKRTGEKVFLECVQDMDHENMFWYRQDPGLGLRLIYFSYDVKMKEKGDIPEGYSVSREKKERFSLILESASTNQTSMYLCARRVSVRGRLKTYEQYFGPGTRLTVT.

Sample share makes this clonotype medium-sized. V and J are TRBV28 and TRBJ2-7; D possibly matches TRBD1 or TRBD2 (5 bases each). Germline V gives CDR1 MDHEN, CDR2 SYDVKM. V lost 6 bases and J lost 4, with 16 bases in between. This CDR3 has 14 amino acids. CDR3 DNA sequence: TGTGCCAGCAGCCCGAGGGCAGGGCTGTACGAGCAGTACTTC. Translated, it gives CASSPRAGLYEQYF.

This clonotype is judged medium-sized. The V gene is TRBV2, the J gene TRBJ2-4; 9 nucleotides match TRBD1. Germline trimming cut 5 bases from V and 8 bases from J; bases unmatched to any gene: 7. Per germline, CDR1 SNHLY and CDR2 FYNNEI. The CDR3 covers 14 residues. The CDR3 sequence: CASSSTGGTDIQYF. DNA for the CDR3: TGTGCCAGCAGTTCGACAGGGGGGACGGACATTCAGTACTTC. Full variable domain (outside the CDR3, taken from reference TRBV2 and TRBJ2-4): EPEVTQTPSHQVTQMGQEVILRCVPISNHLYFYWYRQILGQKVEFLVSFYNNEISEKSEIFDDQFSVERPDGSNFTLKIRSTKLEDSAMYFCASSSTGGTDIQYFGAGTRLSVL.

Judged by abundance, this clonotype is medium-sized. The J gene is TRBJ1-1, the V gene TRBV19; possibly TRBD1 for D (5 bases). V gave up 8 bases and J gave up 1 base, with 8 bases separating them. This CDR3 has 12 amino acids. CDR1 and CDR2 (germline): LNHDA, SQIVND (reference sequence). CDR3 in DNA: TGTGCCAGTTGTCAGGGGAACACTGAAGCTTTCTTT. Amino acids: CASCQGNTEAFF.

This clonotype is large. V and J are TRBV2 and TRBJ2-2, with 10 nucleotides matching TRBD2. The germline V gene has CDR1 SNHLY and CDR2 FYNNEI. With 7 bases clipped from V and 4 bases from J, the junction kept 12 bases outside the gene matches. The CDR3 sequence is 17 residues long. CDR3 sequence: CASTLLAGDFSTGELFF. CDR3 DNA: TGTGCCAGCACCCTCCTAGCGGGGGACTTCTCCACCGGGGAGCTGTTTTTT. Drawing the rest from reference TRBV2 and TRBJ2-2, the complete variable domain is EPEVTQTPSHQVTQMGQEVILRCVPISNHLYFYWYRQILGQKVEFLVSFYNNEISEKSEIFDDQFSVERPDGSNFTLKIRSTKLEDSAMYFCASTLLAGDFSTGELFFGEGSRLTVL.

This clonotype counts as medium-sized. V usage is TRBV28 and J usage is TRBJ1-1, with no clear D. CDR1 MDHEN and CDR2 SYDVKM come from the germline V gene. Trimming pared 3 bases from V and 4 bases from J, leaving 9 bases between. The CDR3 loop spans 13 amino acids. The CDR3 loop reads CASSLIDTTEAFF. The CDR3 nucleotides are TGTGCCAGCAGTTTGATCGACACCACTGAAGCTTTCTTT.

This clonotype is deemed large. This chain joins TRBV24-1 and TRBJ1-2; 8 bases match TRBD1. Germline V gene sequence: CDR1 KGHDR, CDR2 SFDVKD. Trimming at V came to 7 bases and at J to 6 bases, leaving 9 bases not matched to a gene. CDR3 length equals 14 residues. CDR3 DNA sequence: TGTGCCACCAGGGCCGGGACAGGAGATGATGGCTACACCTTC. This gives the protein CATRAGTGDDGYTF.

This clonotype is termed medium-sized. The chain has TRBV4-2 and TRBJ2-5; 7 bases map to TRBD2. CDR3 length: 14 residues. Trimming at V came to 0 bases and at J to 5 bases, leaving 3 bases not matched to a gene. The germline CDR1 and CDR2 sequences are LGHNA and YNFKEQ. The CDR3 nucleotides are TGTGCCAGCAGCCAAGAGGAACTAGCGGAGACCCAGTACTTC. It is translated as CASSQEELAETQYF.

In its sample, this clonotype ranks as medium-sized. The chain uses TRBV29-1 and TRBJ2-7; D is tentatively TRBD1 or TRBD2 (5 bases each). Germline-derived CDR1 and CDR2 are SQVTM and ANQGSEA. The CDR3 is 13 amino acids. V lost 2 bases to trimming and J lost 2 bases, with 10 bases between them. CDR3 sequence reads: CSVELGVPYEQYF. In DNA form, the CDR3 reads TGCAGCGTTGAACTGGGGGTTCCCTACGAGCAGTACTTC.

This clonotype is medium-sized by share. The CDR3 reads CATSSRSLLGGAKRELFF. CDR3 sequence (DNA): TGTGCCACCAGCAGCCGAAGCCTACTGGGGGGGGCTAAACGGGAGCTGTTTTTT. The chain carries TRBV15 and TRBJ2-2; D possibly corresponds to TRBD2 (7 bases). V was clipped by 3 bases and J by 9 bases, with 26 bases between them. The CDR3 sequence is 18 residues long. Germline CDR1 reads LNHNV; CDR2 reads YYDKDF (reference sequence). Together with reference TRBV15 and TRBJ2-2, the CDR3 gives the full variable domain: DAMVIQNPRYQVTQFGKPVTLSCSQTLNHNVMYWYQQKSSQAPKLLFHYYDKDFNNEADTPDNFQSRRPNTSFCFLDIRSPGLGDTAMYLCATSSRSLLGGAKRELFFGEGSRLTVL.

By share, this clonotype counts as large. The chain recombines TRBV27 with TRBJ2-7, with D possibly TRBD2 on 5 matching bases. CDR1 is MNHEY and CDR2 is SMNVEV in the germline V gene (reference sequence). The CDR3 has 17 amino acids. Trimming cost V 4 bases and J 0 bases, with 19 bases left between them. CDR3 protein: CASSSLLMTGSSYEQYF. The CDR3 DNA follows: TGTGCCAGCAGTTCCCTCCTCATGACGGGGAGCTCCTACGAGCAGTACTTC.

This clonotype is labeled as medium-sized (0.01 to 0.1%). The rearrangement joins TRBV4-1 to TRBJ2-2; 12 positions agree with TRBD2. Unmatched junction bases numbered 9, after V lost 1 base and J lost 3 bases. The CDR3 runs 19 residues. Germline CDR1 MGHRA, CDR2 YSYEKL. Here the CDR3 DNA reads TGCGCCAGCAGCCAAGGAAGGGCTAGCGGGAGGGCCTACACCGGGGAGCTGTTTTTT. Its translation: CASSQGRASGRAYTGELFF.

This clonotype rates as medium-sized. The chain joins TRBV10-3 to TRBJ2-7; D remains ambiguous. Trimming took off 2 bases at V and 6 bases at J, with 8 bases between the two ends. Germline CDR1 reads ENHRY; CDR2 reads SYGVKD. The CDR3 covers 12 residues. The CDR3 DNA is TGTGCCATCAGTGAGCCCCCGGGCGAGCAGTACTTC. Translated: CAISEPPGEQYF.

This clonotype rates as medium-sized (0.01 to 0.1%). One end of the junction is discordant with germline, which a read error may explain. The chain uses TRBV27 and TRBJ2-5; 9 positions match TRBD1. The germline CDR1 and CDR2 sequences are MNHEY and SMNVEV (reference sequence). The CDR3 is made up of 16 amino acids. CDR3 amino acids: CPSRTRQGVMGETQYF. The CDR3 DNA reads TGTCCCAGCAGAACCCGACAGGGGGTGATGGGGGAGACCCAGTACTTC.

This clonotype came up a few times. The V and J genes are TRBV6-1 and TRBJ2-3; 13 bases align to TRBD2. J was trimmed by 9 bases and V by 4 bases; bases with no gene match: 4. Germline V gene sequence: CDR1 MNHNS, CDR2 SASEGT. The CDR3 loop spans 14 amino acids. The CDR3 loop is CASSGLAGGGTQYF. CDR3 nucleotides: TGTGCCAGCAGTGGACTAGCGGGGGGTGGAACGCAGTATTTT.